This T cell receptor (beta chain) came from a study of regulatory T cells in long-lasting Graves disease. Looking at the study overall: Over 5 years of antithyroid drugs with positive TSH receptor antibodies was taken to mean persistent Graves' disease.

This clonotype has a handful of counts. As to time point: persistent/refractory GD, antithyroid drugs over 5 years with positive TRAb. TCR sequences were obtained from RNA taken from PBMCs. The guidelines of the American Thyroid Association were the basis for diagnosing Graves' disease. The patient group derived from an endocrinology department in Xi'an, China. The V gene's germline CDR1 is SGDLS and CDR2 YYNGEE. Trimming stripped 1 base from V and 5 bases from J, with 15 bases between. This CDR3 is built from 16 residues. Arm-PCR of CDR3 regions and iRepertoire HTBI primers were used to build TCR beta libraries. TCRdb reprocessed the multiplex PCR reads via MiXCR and lists one record per CDR3 protein. The data hold 600,000 to 800,000 distinct CDR3 sequences, with 30% observed a single time.

The sequence was obtained from a female donor with Graves disease. The chain employs TRBV9 and TRBJ1-4, with D possibly matching TRBD1 (6 bases). The sequences come from peripheral blood mononuclear cells (PBMCs), collected when the disease was refractory, from a patient treated with antithyroid drugs. Here the CDR3 DNA reads TGTGCCAGCAGCGTATGGGGGGGCCGTGAGAATGAAAAACTGTTTTTT. Protein sequence: CASSVWGGRENEKLFF. The variable domain in full, completed from reference TRBV9 and TRBJ1-4, reads DSGVTQTPKHLITATGQRVTLRCSPRSGDLSVYWYQQSLDQGLQFLIQYYNGEERAKGNILERFSAQQFPDLHSELNLSSLELGDSALYFCASSVWGGRENEKLFFGSGTQLSVL.